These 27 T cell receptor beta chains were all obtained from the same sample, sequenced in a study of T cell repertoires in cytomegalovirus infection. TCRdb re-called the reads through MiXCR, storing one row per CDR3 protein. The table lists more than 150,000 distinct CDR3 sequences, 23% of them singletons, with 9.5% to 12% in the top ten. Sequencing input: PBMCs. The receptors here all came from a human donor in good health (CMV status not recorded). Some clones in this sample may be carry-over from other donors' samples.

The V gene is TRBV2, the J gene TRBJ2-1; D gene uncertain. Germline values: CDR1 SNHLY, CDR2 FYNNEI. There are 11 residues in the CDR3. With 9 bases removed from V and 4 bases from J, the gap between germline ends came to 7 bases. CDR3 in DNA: TGTGCCAGTAAGTCATACAATGAGCAGTTCTTC. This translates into CASKSYNEQFF.

The CDR3 DNA reads TGCAGCGGGCACAGCGGCTCTGGAAACACCATATATTTT. Amino acids: CSGHSGSGNTIYF. The gene calls are TRBV29-1 and TRBJ1-3; no clear D gene. The CDR3 runs to 13 residues. Germline CDR1 and CDR2: SQVTM and ANQGSEA. Trimming shortened V by 7 bases and J by 0 bases, and 10 bases separated the two germline ends.

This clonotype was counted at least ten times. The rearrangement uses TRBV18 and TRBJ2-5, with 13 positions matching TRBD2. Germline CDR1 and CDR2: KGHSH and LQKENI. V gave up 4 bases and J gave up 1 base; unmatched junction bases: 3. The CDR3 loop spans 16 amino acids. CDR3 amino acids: CASSLRLAGGQETQYF. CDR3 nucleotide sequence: TGTGCCAGCTCACTCAGACTAGCGGGAGGCCAAGAGACCCAGTACTTC.

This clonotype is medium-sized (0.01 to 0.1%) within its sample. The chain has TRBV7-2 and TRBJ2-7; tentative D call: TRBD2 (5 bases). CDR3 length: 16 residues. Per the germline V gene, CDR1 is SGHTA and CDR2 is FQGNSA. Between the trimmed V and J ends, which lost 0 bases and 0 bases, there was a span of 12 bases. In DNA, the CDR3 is TGTGCCAGCAGCTTAGCGGCTAGCCCAGGCTCCTACGAGCAGTACTTC. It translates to CASSLAASPGSYEQYF.

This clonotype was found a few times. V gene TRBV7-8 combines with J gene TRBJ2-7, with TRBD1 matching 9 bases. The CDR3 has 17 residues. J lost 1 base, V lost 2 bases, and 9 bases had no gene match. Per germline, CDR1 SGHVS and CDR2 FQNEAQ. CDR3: CASSLSLGQGSSYEQYF. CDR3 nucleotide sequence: TGTGCCAGCAGCTTATCCCTGGGACAGGGATCTTCCTACGAGCAGTACTTC.

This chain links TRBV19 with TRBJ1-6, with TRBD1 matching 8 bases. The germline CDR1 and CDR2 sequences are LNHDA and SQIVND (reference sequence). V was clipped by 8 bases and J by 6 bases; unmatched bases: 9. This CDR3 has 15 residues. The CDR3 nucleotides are TGTGCCAGTCAATCTGGACAGGGCGGTAATTCACCCCTCCACTTT. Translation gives CASQSGQGGNSPLHF.

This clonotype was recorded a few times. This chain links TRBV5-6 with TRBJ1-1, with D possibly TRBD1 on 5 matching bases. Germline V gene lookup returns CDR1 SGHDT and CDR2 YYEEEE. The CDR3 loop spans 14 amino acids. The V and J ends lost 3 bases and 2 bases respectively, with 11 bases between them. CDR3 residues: CASSWDVLNTEAFF. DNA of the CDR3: TGTGCCAGCAGCTGGGACGTCCTCAACACTGAAGCTTTCTTT.

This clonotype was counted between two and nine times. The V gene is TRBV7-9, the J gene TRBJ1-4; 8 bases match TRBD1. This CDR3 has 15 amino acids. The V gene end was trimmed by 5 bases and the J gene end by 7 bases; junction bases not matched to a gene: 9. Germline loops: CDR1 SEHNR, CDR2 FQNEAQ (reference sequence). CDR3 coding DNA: TGTGCCAGCAGCCCCCGGACAGGGATCAGTGAAAAACTGTTTTTT. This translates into CASSPRTGISEKLFF.

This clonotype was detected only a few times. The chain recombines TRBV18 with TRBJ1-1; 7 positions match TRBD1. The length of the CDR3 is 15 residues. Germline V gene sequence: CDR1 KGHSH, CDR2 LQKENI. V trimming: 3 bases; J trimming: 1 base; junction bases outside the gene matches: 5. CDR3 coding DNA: TGTGCCAGCTCACCGGGCGGGGACAGGAACACTGAAGCTTTCTTT. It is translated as CASSPGGDRNTEAFF.

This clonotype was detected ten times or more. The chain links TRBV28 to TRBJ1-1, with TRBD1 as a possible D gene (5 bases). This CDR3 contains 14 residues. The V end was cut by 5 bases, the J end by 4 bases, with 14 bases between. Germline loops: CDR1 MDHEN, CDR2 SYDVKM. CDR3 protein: CASSPPGQGTEAFF. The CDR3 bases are TGTGCCAGCAGTCCCCCTGGCCAGGGCACTGAAGCTTTCTTT.

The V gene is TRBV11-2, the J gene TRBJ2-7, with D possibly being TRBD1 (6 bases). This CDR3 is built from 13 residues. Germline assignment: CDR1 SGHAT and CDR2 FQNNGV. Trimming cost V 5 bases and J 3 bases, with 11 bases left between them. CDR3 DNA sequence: TGTGCCAGCAGCCCCGACAGGATCTACGAGCAGTACTTC. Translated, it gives CASSPDRIYEQYF.

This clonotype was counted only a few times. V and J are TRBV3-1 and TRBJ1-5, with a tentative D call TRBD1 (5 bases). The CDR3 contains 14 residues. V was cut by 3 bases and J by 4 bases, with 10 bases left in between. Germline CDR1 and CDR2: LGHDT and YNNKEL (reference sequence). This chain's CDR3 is CASSHGRGNQPQHF. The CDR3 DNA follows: TGTGCCAGCAGCCACGGTCGGGGGAATCAGCCCCAGCATTTT.

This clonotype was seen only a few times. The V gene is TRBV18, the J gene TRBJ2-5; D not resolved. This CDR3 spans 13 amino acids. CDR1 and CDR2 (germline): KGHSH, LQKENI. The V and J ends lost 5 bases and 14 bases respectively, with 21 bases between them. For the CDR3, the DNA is TGTGCCAGCTCAACCAAAGTGGGCTCGCGAAGTTACTTC. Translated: CASSTKVGSRSYF.

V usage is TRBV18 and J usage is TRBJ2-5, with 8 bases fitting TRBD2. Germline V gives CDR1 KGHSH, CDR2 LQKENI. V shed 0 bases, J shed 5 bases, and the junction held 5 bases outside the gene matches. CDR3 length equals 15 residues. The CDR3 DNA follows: TGTGCCAGCTCACCACCCGGGGGGGCCCGGGAGACCCAGTACTTC. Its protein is CASSPPGGARETQYF.

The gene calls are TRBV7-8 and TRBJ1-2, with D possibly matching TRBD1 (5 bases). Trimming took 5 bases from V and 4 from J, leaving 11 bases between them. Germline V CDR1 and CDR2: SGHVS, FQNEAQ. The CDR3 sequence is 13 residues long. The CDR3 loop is CASSPGGGYGYTF. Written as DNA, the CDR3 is TGTGCCAGCAGCCCAGGCGGGGGCTATGGCTACACCTTC.

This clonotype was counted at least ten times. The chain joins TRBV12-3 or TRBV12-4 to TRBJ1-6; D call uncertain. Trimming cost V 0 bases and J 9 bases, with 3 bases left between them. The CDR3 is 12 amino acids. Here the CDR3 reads CASSLASSPLHF. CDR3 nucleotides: TGTGCCAGCAGTTTAGCTTCTTCACCCCTCCACTTT.

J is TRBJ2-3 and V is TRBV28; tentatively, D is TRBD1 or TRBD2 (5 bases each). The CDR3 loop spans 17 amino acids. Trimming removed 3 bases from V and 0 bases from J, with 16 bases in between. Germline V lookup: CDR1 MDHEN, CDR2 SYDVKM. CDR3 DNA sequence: TGTGCCAGCAGTTTGGGTTTTCGGGGCGCTAGCACAGATACGCAGTATTTT. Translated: CASSLGFRGASTDTQYF.

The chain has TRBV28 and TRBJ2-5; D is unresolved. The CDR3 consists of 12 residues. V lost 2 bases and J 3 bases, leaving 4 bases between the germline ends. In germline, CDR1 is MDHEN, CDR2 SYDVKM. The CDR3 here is CASSLGEETQYF. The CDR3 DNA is TGTGCCAGCAGTTTAGGGGAAGAGACCCAGTACTTC.

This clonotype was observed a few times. The CDR3 sequence: CASRYTGVNQPQHF. The CDR3 coding sequence is TGTGCCAGCAGATATACAGGGGTCAATCAGCCCCAGCATTTT. The chain uses TRBV2 and TRBJ1-5; 7 nucleotides agree with TRBD1. The V segment lost 6 bases and the J segment 3 bases; nucleotides outside the gene matches: 5. CDR1 and CDR2 (germline): SNHLY, FYNNEI. The CDR3 runs to 14 residues.

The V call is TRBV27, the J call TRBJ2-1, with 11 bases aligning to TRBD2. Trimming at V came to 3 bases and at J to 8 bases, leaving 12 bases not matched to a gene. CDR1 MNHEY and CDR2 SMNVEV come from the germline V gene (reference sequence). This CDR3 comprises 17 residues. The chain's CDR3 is CASSFLLSGRAPDEQFF. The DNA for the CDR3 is TGTGCCAGCAGTTTCCTCCTTAGCGGGAGGGCCCCAGATGAGCAGTTCTTC.

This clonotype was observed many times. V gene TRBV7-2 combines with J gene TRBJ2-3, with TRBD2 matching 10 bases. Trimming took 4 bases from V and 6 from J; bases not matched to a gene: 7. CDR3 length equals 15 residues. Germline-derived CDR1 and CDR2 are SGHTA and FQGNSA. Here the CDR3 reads CASSSSGGAWDTQYF. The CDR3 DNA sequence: TGTGCCAGCAGCTCCAGCGGGGGGGCATGGGATACGCAGTATTTT.

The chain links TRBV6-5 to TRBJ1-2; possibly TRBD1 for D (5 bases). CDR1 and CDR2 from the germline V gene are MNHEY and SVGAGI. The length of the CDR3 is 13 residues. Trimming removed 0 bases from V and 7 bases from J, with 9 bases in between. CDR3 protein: CASSYSKGVGYTF. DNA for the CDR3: TGTGCCAGCAGTTACTCGAAAGGGGTTGGCTACACCTTC.

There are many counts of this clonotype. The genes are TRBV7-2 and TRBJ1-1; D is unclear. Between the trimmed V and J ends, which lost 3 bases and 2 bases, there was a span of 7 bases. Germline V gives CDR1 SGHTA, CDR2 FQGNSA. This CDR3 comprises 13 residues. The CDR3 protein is CASSFSPNTEAFF. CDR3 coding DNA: TGTGCCAGCAGCTTCAGCCCAAACACTGAAGCTTTCTTT.

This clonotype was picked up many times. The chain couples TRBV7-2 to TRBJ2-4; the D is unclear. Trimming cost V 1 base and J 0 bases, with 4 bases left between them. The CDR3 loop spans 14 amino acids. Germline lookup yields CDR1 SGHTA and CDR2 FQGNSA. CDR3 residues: CASSLGVAKNIQYF. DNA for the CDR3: TGTGCCAGCAGCTTAGGGGTAGCCAAAAACATTCAGTACTTC.

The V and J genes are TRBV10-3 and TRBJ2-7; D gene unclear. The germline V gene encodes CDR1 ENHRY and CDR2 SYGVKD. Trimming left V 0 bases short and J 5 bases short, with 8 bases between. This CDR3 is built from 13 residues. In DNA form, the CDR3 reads TGTGCCATCAGTGAGTCTGGAGTAAACGAGCAGTACTTC. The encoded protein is CAISESGVNEQYF.

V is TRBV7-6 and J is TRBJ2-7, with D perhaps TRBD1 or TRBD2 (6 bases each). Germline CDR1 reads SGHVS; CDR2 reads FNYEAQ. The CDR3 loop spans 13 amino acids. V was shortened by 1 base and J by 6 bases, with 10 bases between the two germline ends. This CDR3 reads CASSLEGGSEQYF. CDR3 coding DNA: TGTGCCAGCAGCTTAGAGGGGGGCAGCGAGCAGTACTTC.

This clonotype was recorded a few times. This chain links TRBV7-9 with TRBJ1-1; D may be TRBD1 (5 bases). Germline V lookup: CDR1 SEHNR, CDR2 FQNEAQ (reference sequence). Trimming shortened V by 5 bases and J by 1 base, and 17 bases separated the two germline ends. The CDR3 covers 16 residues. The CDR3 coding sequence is TGTGCCAGCAGCCAGAGTATCCAGGGTTGGAACACTGAAGCTTTCTTT. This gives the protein CASSQSIQGWNTEAFF.